This TCR beta chain was sequenced in a study of identical twins. This clonotype occurred a few times. One entry per CDR3 protein results from TCRdb running MiXCR on the 5' RACE reads. In the table there are about 700,000 distinct CDR3 sequences, 8.5% to 9.5% of which are singletons. Germline CDR1 reads DFQATT; CDR2 reads SNEGSKA (reference sequence). V lost 3 bases and J lost 3, with 2 bases in between. The CDR3 is 11 amino acids. This same sample was also taken into another study, of yellow fever vaccine responses in identical twins.

Sequenced input: PBMCs. This clonotype was obtained from a woman between 18 and 29 years old in good health. V and J are TRBV20-1 and TRBJ2-2; D gene unclear. The chain's CDR3 is CSARDTGELFF. In nucleotides, the CDR3 is TGCAGTGCTAGGGACACCGGGGAGCTGTTTTTT.